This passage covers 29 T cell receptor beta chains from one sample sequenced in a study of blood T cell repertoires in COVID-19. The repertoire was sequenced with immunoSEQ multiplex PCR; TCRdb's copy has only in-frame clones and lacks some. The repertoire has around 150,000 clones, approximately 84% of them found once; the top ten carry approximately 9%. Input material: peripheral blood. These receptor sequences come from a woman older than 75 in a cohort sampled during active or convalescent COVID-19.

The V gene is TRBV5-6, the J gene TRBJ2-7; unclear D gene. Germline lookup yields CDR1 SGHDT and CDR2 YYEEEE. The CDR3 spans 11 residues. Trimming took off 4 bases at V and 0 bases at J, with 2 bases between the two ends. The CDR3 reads CASSHSYEQYF. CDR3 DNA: TGTGCCAGCAGCCACTCCTACGAGCAGTACTTC.

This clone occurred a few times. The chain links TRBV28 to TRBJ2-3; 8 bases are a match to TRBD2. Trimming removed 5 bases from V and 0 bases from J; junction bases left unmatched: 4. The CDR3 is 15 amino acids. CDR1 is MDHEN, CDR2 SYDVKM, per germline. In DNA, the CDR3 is TGTGCCAGCAGTCGAAGCGGGGGTAGCACAGATACGCAGTATTTT. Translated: CASSRSGGSTDTQYF.

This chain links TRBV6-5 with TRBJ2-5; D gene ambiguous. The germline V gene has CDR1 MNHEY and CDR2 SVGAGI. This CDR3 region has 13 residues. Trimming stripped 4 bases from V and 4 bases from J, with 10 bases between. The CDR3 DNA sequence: TGTGCCAGCAGTTTATTAGCACGAGAGACCCAGTACTTC. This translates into CASSLLARETQYF.

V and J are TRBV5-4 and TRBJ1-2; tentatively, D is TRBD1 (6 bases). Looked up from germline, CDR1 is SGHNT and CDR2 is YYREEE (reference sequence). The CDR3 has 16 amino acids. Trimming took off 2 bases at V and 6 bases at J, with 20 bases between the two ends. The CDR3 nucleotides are TGTGCCAGCAGCTTCGCAGGGGACCCGCGGACGGATGGCTACACCTTC. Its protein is CASSFAGDPRTDGYTF.

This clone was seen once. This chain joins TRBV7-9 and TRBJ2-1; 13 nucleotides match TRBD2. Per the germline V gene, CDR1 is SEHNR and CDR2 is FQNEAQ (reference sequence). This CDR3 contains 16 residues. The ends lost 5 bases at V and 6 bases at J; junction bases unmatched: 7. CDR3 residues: CASSQTGLAGRNEQFF. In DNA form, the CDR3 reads TGTGCCAGCAGCCAGACGGGACTAGCGGGGCGCAATGAGCAGTTCTTC.

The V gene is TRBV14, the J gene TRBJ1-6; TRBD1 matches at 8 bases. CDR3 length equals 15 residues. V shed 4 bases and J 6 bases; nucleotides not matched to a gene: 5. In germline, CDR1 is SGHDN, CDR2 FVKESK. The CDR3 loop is CASSRWTGINSPLHF. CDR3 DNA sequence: TGTGCCAGCAGCCGCTGGACAGGGATTAATTCACCCCTCCACTTT.

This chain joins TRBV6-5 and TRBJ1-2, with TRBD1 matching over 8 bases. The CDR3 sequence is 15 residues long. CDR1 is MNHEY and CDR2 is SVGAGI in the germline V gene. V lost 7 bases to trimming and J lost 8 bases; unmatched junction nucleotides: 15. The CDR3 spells CASTLNVWDRPGYTF. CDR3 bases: TGTGCCAGCACCCTAAATGTTTGGGACAGGCCCGGCTACACCTTC.

CDR3 in DNA: TGTGCCTGGAGTGTCGTGACTAGCGCAGATACGCAGTATTTT. This sequence encodes CAWSVVTSADTQYF. The rearrangement links TRBV30 to TRBJ2-3, with 8 bases fitting TRBD2. Germline-derived CDR1 and CDR2 are GTSNPN and SVGIG (reference sequence). The length of the CDR3 is 14 residues. Trimming at V came to 0 bases and at J to 4 bases, leaving 3 bases not matched to a gene.

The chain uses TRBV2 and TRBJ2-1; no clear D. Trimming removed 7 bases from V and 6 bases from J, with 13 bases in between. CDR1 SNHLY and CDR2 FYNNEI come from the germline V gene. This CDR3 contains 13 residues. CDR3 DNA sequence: TGTGCCAGCAAACGAGTAGCCAGCAATGAGCAGTTCTTC. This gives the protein CASKRVASNEQFF.

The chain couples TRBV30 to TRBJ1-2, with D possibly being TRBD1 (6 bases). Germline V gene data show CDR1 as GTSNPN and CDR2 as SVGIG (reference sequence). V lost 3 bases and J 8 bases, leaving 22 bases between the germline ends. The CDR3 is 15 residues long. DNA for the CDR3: TGTGCCTGGAGATACCTCCGGGACAAGGGAAGGGGCTACACCTTC. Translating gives CAWRYLRDKGRGYTF.

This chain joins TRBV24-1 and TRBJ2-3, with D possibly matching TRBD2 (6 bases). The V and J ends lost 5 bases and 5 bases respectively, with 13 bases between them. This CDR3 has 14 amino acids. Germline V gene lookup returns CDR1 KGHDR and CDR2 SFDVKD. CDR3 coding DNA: TGTGCCACCAGTGCTGCGGGGCTGGGAGATACGCAGTATTTT. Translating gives CATSAAGLGDTQYF.

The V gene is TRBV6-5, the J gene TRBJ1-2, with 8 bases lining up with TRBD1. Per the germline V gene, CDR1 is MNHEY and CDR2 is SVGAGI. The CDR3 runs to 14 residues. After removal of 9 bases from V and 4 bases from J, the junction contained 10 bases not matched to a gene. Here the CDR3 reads CASRPRGLGYGYTF. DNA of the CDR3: TGTGCCAGTAGACCCAGGGGGCTTGGCTATGGCTACACCTTC.

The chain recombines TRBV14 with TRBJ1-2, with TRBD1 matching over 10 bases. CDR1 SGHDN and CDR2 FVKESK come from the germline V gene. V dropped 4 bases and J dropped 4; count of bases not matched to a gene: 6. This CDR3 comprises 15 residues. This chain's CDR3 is CASSRDRGWVYGYTF. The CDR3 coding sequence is TGTGCCAGCAGCCGGGACAGGGGTTGGGTCTATGGCTACACCTTC.

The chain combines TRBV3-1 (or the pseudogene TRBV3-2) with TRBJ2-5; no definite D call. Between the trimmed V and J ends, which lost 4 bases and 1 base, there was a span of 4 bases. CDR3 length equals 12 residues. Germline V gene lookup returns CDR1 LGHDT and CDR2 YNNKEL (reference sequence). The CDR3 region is CASSPLQETQYF. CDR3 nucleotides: TGTGCCAGCAGCCCCCTCCAAGAGACCCAGTACTTC.

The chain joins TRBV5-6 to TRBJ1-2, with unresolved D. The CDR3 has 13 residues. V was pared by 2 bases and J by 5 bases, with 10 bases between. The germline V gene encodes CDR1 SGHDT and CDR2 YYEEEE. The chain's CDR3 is CASSLPGLYGYTF. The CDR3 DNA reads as TGTGCCAGCAGCTTACCGGGTCTATATGGCTACACCTTC.

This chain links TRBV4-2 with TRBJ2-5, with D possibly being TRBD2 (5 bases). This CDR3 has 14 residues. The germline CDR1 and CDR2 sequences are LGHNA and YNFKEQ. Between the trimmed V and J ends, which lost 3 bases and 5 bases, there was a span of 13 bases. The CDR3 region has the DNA TGTGCCAGCAGCCAGGCCGGGATCGGGGAGACCCAGTACTTC. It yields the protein CASSQAGIGETQYF.

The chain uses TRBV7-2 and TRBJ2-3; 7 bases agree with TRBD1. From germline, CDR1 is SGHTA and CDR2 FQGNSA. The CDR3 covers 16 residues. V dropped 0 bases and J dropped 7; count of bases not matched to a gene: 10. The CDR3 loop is CASSLALGGRDYTQYF. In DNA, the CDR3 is TGTGCCAGCAGCTTAGCGCTAGGGGGCCGAGATTATACGCAGTATTTT.

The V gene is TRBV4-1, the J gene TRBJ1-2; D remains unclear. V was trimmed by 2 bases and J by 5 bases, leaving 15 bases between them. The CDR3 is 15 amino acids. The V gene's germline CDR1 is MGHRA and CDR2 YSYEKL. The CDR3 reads CASSQIGSSSYGYTF. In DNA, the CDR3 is TGCGCCAGCAGCCAAATCGGGAGTTCCTCTTATGGCTACACCTTC.

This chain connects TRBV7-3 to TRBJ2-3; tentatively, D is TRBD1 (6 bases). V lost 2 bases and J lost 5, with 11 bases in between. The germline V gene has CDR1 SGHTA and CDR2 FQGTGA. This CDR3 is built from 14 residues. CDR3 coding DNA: TGTGCCAGCAGCTTACTCTCAGGGGAAGATACGCAGTATTTT. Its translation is CASSLLSGEDTQYF.

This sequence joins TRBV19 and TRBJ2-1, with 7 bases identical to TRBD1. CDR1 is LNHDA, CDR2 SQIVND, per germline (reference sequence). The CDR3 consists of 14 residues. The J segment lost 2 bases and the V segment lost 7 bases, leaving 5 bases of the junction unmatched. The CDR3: CASTRTGPYNEQFF. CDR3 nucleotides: TGTGCCAGTACACGGACAGGACCCTACAATGAGCAGTTCTTC.

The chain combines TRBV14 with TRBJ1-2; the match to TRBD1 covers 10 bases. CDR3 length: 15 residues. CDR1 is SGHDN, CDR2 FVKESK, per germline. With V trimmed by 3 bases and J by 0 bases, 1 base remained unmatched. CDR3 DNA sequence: TGTGCCAGCAGCCAGACAGGGGGCACTAACTATGGCTACACCTTC. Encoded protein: CASSQTGGTNYGYTF.

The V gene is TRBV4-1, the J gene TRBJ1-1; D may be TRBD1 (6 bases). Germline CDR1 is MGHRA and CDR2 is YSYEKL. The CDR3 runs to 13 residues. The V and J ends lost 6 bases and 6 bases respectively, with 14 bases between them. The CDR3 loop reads CASRHTGSAEAFF. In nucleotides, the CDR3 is TGCGCCAGCAGACATACAGGGTCCGCTGAAGCTTTCTTT.

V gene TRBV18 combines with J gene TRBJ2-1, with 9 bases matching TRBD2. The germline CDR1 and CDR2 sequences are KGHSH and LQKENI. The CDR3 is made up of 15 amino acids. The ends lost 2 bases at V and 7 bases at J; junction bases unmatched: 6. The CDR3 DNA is TGTGCCAGCTCACCAGGCGCGGGGGGGCAGAATGAGCAGTTCTTC. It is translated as CASSPGAGGQNEQFF.

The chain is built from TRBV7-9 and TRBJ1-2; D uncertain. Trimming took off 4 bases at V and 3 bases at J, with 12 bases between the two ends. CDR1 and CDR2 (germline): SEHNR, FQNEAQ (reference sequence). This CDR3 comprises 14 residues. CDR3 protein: CASSSLVRDYGYTF. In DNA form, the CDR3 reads TGTGCCAGCAGCTCTCTGGTGAGGGACTATGGCTACACCTTC.

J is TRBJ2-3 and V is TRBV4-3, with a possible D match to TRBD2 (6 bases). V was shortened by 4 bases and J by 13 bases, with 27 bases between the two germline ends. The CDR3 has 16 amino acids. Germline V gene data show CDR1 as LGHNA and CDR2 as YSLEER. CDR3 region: CASSLRVDLRGVGEYF. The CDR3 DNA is TGCGCCAGCAGCCTACGGGTGGATCTACGCGGGGTAGGGGAGTATTTT.

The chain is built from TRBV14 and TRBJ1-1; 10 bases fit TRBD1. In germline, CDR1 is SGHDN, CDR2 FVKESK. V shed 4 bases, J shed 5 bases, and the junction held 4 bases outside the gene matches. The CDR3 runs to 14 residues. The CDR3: CASSRGQGRTEAFF. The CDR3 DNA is TGTGCCAGCAGCCGGGGACAGGGGAGAACTGAAGCTTTCTTT.

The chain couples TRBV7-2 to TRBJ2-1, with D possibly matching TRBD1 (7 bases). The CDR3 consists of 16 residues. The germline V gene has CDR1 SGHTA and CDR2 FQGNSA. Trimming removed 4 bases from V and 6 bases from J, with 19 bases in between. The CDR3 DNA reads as TGTGCCAGCAGCTCGCTGTGGAGGGGGCTCGGCAATGAGCAGTTCTTC. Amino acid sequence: CASSSLWRGLGNEQFF.

CDR3 DNA sequence: TGTGCCTGGAGTGTGACAGGGGGCTTATACGAGCAGTACTTC. This codes for CAWSVTGGLYEQYF. The chain joins TRBV30 to TRBJ2-7; 10 bases are shared with TRBD1. Germline CDR1 GTSNPN, CDR2 SVGIG (reference sequence). Trimming removed 0 bases from V and 4 bases from J; junction bases left unmatched: 3. The CDR3 has 14 residues.

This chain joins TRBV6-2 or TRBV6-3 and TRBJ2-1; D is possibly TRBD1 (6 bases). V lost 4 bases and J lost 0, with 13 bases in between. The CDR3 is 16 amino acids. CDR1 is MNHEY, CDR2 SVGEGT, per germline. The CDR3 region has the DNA TGTGCCAGCAGTTCACAGGGTCCGAGCTCCTACAATGAGCAGTTCTTC. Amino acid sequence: CASSSQGPSSYNEQFF.